The T cell receptor (beta chain) under discussion was sequenced for a study of CXCR3-negative and CXCR3-positive naive CD8 T cells. Study-level points and caveats: When CXCR3-positive naive cells were set against CXCR3-negative naive cells, the former had more hydrophobic TRB CDR3s.

About this clonotype: Its antigen remains unknown.

In germline, CDR1 is SQVTM, CDR2 ANQGSEA. The CDR3 runs to 12 residues. Researchers prepared the TRB cDNA libraries using 5' RACE with UMI labels. TCRdb re-called the 5' RACE reads and catalogs CDR3 proteins one per entry, DNA excluded. Its listing shows 55,000 to 70,000 distinct CDR3 sequences. Sequences were obtained from naive CXCR3+ CD8+ T cells from blood. Stated subset: CD45RO-CCR7+CD27+CD95- naive CD8+ T cells expressing CXCR3 (TNR3+). The source of this sequence is a human donor in good health. Some clones in this sample may be carry-over from other donors' samples. The genes are TRBV29-1 and TRBJ2-2. CDR3 sequence reads: CSSWVDTGELFF.